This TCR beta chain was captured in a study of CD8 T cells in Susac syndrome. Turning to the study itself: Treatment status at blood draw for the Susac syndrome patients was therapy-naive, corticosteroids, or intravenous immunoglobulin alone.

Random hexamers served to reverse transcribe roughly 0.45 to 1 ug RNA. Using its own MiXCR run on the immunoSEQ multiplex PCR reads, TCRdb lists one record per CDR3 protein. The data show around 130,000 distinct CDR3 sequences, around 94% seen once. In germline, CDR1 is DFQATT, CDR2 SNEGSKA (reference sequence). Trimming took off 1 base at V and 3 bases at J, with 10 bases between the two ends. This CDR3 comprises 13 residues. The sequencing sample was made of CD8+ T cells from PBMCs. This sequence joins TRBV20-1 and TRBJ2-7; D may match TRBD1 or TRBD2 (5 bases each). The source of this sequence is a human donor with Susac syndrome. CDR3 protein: CSARGDLDYEQYF. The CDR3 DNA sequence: TGCAGTGCTAGAGGGGACCTGGACTACGAGCAGTACTTC.